These 14 T cell receptor beta chains came from one sample sequenced in a study of T cells in Graves' hyperthyroidism and ophthalmopathy. Using RNA transcripts as the source, TCR beta CDR3 regions were amplified. Carried out on the TCR CDR3, a first-round RT-PCR used the HTBI primer set. MiXCR was run by TCRdb on the multiplex PCR reads, yielding one entry per CDR3 protein. Of some 720,000 distinct CDR3 sequences listed, roughly 15% are singletons. Material: blood. The receptors were sampled from a man aged 18 to 29 with Graves' hyperthyroidism.

This chain uses TRBV14 with TRBJ2-1; 8 positions agree with TRBD1. The germline CDR1 and CDR2 sequences are SGHDN and FVKESK. CDR3 length: 16 residues. J was trimmed by 7 bases and V by 2 bases; bases with no gene match: 10. The DNA of the CDR3 is TGTGCCAGCAGCCAAATACAGGGGGTGAACGCGAATGAGCAGTTCTTC. This sequence encodes CASSQIQGVNANEQFF.

The V call is TRBV5-1, the J call TRBJ2-1; 8 nucleotides match TRBD2. Germline CDR1 SGHRS, CDR2 YFSETQ. The CDR3 sequence is 15 residues long. Germline trimming cut 2 bases from V and 4 bases from J; bases unmatched to any gene: 5. The CDR3 DNA reads as TGCGCCAGCAGCTTCAGCGGGAGTTTGTACAATGAGCAGTTCTTC. Protein: CASSFSGSLYNEQFF.

On this clonotype itself: One end of the junction does not line up with germline, which may come from a read error. The gene calls are TRBV2 and TRBJ2-7; D is perhaps TRBD2 (6 bases). CDR3 length: 15 residues. CDR1 and CDR2 from the germline V gene are SNHLY and FYNNEI. The DNA of the CDR3 is TGCGCCAGCAGCCAAGTCAATGGCGTGCGGGGCGAGCAGTACTTC. Residues: CASSQVNGVRGEQYF.

This clonotype came up many times. CDR3 sequence: CAISAGLGNYGYTF. The CDR3 nucleotides read TGTGCCATCAGTGCCGGGCTGGGGAACTATGGCTACACCTTC. This sequence joins TRBV10-3 and TRBJ1-2; unclear D gene. The CDR3 covers 14 residues. In germline, CDR1 is ENHRY, CDR2 SYGVKD. V lost 4 bases, J lost 2 bases, and 11 bases lay in between.

This clonotype was found many times. The chain employs TRBV24-1 and TRBJ1-2, with D hard to call. This CDR3 has 13 amino acids. Germline CDR1 KGHDR, CDR2 SFDVKD. V was clipped by 9 bases and J by 6 bases, with 16 bases between them. CDR3 coding DNA: TGTGCCACCGGGCAACCTGGTAGGGATGGCTACACCTTC. It is translated as CATGQPGRDGYTF.

V usage is TRBV27 and J usage is TRBJ2-1; TRBD2 aligns across 7 bases. The CDR3 consists of 15 residues. Germline V gene data show CDR1 as MNHEY and CDR2 as SMNVEV (reference sequence). V dropped 10 bases and J dropped 8; count of bases not matched to a gene: 17. The CDR3 loop reads CATSGEVGGVHEQFF. The CDR3, as DNA: TGTGCCACCTCCGGAGAGGTGGGAGGGGTCCATGAGCAGTTCTTC.

At least ten counts were recorded for this clonotype. V and J are TRBV27 and TRBJ1-1, with D uncertain. V lost 7 bases and J 4 bases, leaving 16 bases between the germline ends. The CDR3 is made up of 14 amino acids. Per the germline V gene, CDR1 is MNHEY and CDR2 is SMNVEV (reference sequence). The CDR3 loop is CASTSGSLGTEAFF. CDR3 nucleotide sequence: TGTGCCAGCACTTCAGGTTCCTTGGGCACTGAAGCTTTCTTT.

The chain uses TRBV29-1 and TRBJ1-1, with D perhaps matching TRBD1 (5 bases). The CDR3 extends over 13 amino acids. The V end was cut by 4 bases, the J end by 4 bases, with 13 bases between. Germline CDR1 reads SQVTM; CDR2 reads ANQGSEA. The CDR3 spells CSVAQGGSTEAFF. CDR3 nucleotide sequence: TGCAGCGTTGCCCAGGGCGGGAGCACTGAAGCTTTCTTT. Looking up the rest from reference TRBV29-1 and TRBJ1-1 gives the full variable domain: SAVISQKPSRDICQRGTSLTIQCQVDSQVTMMFWYRQQPGQSLTLIATANQGSEATYESGFVIDKFPISRPNLTFSTLTVSNMSPEDSSIYLCSVAQGGSTEAFFGQGTRLTVV.

This clonotype was found a few times. V and J are TRBV28 and TRBJ2-3; 7 nucleotides line up with TRBD1. J lost 5 bases, V lost 6 bases, and 5 bases had no gene match. The CDR3 extends over 13 amino acids. CDR1 is MDHEN, CDR2 SYDVKM, per germline. The CDR3 is CASRQGSLDTQYF. The CDR3, as DNA: TGTGCCAGCAGACAGGGGTCTTTAGATACGCAGTATTTT.

CDR3 region: CASSYQGRGRETQYF. CDR3 nucleotide sequence: TGTGCCAGCAGTTACCAGGGCAGGGGTCGGGAGACCCAGTACTTC. V is TRBV6-5 and J is TRBJ2-5; possibly TRBD1 for D (6 bases). Germline loops: CDR1 MNHEY, CDR2 SVGAGI. CDR3 length equals 15 residues. Trimming took 2 bases from V and 5 from J, leaving 15 bases between them.

This clonotype was found many times. The rearrangement links TRBV29-1 to TRBJ2-7; 7 bases line up with TRBD1. V shed 6 bases and J 0 bases; nucleotides not matched to a gene: 5. Per germline, CDR1 SQVTM and CDR2 ANQGSEA. This CDR3 spans 13 amino acids. DNA of the CDR3: TGCAGCGTGAGGACAGGCGACTCCTACGAGCAGTACTTC. As protein: CSVRTGDSYEQYF.

In its sample, this clonotype was seen many times. V is TRBV5-1 and J is TRBJ2-1; a weak D match, TRBD2 (6 bases). The CDR3 has 17 amino acids. V was pared by 3 bases and J by 0 bases, with 16 bases between. Germline-derived CDR1 and CDR2 are SGHRS and YFSETQ. CDR3 residues: CASSSPGGSFSYNEQFF. DNA for the CDR3: TGCGCCAGCAGCTCCCCTGGGGGGAGCTTCTCCTACAATGAGCAGTTCTTC.

The CDR3 nucleotides are TGTGCCAGCAGTGAGACGGGACAGGGTTATAATGAAAAACTGTTTTTT. It is translated as CASSETGQGYNEKLFF. The chain is built from TRBV25-1 and TRBJ1-4; 9 bases align to TRBD1. Trimming removed 3 bases from V and 4 bases from J; junction bases left unmatched: 6. This CDR3 region has 16 residues. CDR1 and CDR2 (germline): MGHDK, SYGVNS.

In its sample, this clonotype was seen many times. The genes are TRBV7-8 and TRBJ2-5; D may match TRBD1 or TRBD2 (5 bases each). The ends were cut back, 4 bases at V and 4 bases at J, with 13 bases in the middle. The CDR3 spans 14 residues. CDR1 SGHVS and CDR2 FQNEAQ come from the germline V gene. Here the CDR3 DNA reads TGTGCCAGCAGCTCGCAAGGGACGTCAGAGACCCAGTACTTC. Amino acid sequence: CASSSQGTSETQYF.